This paragraph reports one T cell receptor beta chain. This record belongs to a study of blood T cell repertoires in COVID-19. The CDR3 totals 13 residues. After removal of 5 bases from V and 7 bases from J, the junction contained 4 bases not matched to a gene. Germline V gives CDR1 GTSNPN, CDR2 SVGIG (reference sequence). Sequencing used immunoSEQ multiplex PCR; TCRdb keeps in-frame clones, though not all of them. The table lists 200,000 to 250,000 clones, approximately 79% of them singletons. The TCR originated in a middle-aged woman with active or convalescent COVID-19. The sequenced sample consisted of peripheral blood. V and J are TRBV30 and TRBJ1-4; 10 nucleotides match TRBD1. The CDR3 loop reads CAWQRQGAEKLFF. DNA for the CDR3: TGTGCCTGGCAAAGACAGGGGGCTGAAAAACTGTTTTTT.